The 2 T cell receptor beta chains given below trace back to one sample, sequenced in a study of untreated major depressive disorder. Antigen specificity for these receptors is unknown. This table comes from immunoSEQ multiplex PCR, and its TCRdb copy is limited to in-frame clones, with some not included. The table has some 13,000 clones, about 89% seen once. General study points: TRBV05-01 (Vbeta 5.1) usage was higher in CD4+ T cells of depressed patients than controls.

Sequencing was performed on CD4+ T cells from PBMCs. These receptor sequences come from a woman between 25 and 40 years old with major depressive disorder.

The chain joins TRBV7-2 to TRBJ1-2, with a possible D match to TRBD1 (5 bases). The germline V and J ends were trimmed by 3 bases and 5 bases, with 13 bases remaining between them. The CDR3 spans 14 residues. Germline V gene lookup returns CDR1 SGHTA and CDR2 FQGNSA. CDR3 nucleotide sequence: TGTGCCAGCAGCTTGGCGGGGGGAGCTTATGGCTACACCTTC. Residues: CASSLAGGAYGYTF. The full variable domain, completed using reference TRBV7-2 and TRBJ1-2, is GAGVSQSPSNKVTEKGKDVELRCDPISGHTALYWYRQSLGQGLEFLIYFQGNSAPDKSGLPSDRFSAERTGGSVSTLTIQRTQQEDSAVYLCASSLAGGAYGYTFGSGTRLTVV.

This clone was seen once. The V call is TRBV18, the J call TRBJ2-5; D ambiguous. The CDR3 sequence is 14 residues long. Trimming stripped 3 bases from V and 4 bases from J, with 12 bases between. CDR1 and CDR2 from the germline V gene are KGHSH and LQKENI. The CDR3 region has the DNA TGTGCCAGCTCACCTATCATTTCGCTAGAGACCCAGTACTTC. This sequence encodes CASSPIISLETQYF.